The 27 T cell receptor beta chains given below trace back to one sample, sequenced in a study of OX40 agonist ivuxolimab in advanced cancers. This table comes from immunoSEQ multiplex PCR, and its TCRdb copy is limited to in-frame clones, with some not included. The sample includes tens of thousands of clones, more than 75% of them seen just once. Here the sequenced sample was CD4+ or CD8+ T cells sorted from blood, taken in a trial of the OX40 agonist ivuxolimab. These receptors came from an adult with an advanced solid tumor such as melanoma, head and neck, liver or kidney cancer.

This rearrangement joins TRBV10-3 to TRBJ2-2; D possibly corresponds to TRBD1 (6 bases). Germline values: CDR1 ENHRY, CDR2 SYGVKD. V was trimmed by 6 bases and J by 1 base, leaving 9 bases between them. The CDR3 has 14 residues. The chain's CDR3 is CAIRWGLNTGELFF. The CDR3 DNA reads as TGTGCCATCAGGTGGGGGCTGAACACCGGGGAGCTGTTTTTT.

V gene TRBV7-3 combines with J gene TRBJ1-2; 10 bases match TRBD1. After removal of 5 bases from V and 0 bases from J, the junction contained 9 bases not matched to a gene. CDR1 is SGHTA and CDR2 is FQGTGA in the germline V gene. The CDR3 covers 17 residues. CDR3 in amino acids: CASSLNSGTGANYGYTF. CDR3 nucleotides: TGTGCCAGCAGCCTAAACTCCGGGACAGGGGCTAACTATGGCTACACCTTC.

The CDR3 nucleotides are TGTGCCAGCAGCCTAGGCTCAGGGTACGGCAATCAGCCCCAGCATTTT. It specifies CASSLGSGYGNQPQHF. This chain uses TRBV7-9 with TRBJ1-5, with D possibly matching TRBD1 (5 bases). Germline values: CDR1 SEHNR, CDR2 FQNEAQ (reference sequence). The length of the CDR3 is 16 residues. Between the trimmed V and J ends, which lost 5 bases and 2 bases, there was a span of 16 bases.

This chain uses TRBV6-1 with TRBJ1-5; no clear D. The ends were cut back, 5 bases at V and 2 bases at J, with 10 bases in the middle. CDR3 length: 14 residues. Germline V gene sequence: CDR1 MNHNS, CDR2 SASEGT. CDR3 protein: CASSSGVGNQPQHF. The CDR3 DNA sequence: TGTGCCAGCAGTTCAGGAGTAGGCAATCAGCCCCAGCATTTT.

V gene TRBV5-8 combines with J gene TRBJ1-5; 7 bases are shared with TRBD1. The CDR3 contains 17 residues. Germline V gene sequence: CDR1 SGHTS, CDR2 YDEGEE. Unmatched junction bases numbered 11, after V lost 4 bases and J lost 1 base. CDR3 coding DNA: TGTGCCAGCAGCGCGACAGGGAAAGGTGTGAGCAATCAGCCCCAGCATTTT. It is translated as CASSATGKGVSNQPQHF.

This chain connects TRBV9 to TRBJ2-7; the D is unclear. V lost 0 bases to trimming and J lost 0 bases, with 10 bases between them. This CDR3 is built from 15 residues. Germline CDR1 SGDLS, CDR2 YYNGEE. The CDR3 DNA reads as TGTGCCAGCAGCGTAGCCCTTCAGAGCTCCTACGAGCAGTACTTC. Encoded protein: CASSVALQSSYEQYF.

V gene TRBV15 combines with J gene TRBJ1-4; D might be TRBD1 (6 bases). V lost 5 bases and J lost 8, with 12 bases in between. The V gene's germline CDR1 is LNHNV and CDR2 YYDKDF (reference sequence). The CDR3 contains 13 residues. The CDR3 DNA follows: TGTGCCACCAGCGAGACAGGACCGGAAAAACTGTTTTTT. It codes for CATSETGPEKLFF.

The chain carries TRBV5-6 and TRBJ1-2; TRBD1 matches at 11 bases. V shed 4 bases and J 4 bases; nucleotides not matched to a gene: 6. CDR1 and CDR2 from the germline V gene are SGHDT and YYEEEE. The CDR3 is made up of 15 amino acids. The CDR3 DNA is TGTGCCAGCAGCCCGAGGACAGGGGGCGGCTATGGCTACACCTTC. Protein product: CASSPRTGGGYGYTF.

The gene calls are TRBV19 and TRBJ2-7; D is unresolved. Germline CDR1 LNHDA, CDR2 SQIVND (reference sequence). Trimming took 10 bases from V and 7 from J, leaving 8 bases between them. This CDR3 region has 9 residues. In nucleotides, the CDR3 is TGTGCCAATAACCGGGAGCAGTACTTC. It encodes CANNREQYF. The complete variable domain, with remaining parts taken from reference TRBV19 and TRBJ2-7, reads DGGITQSPKYLFRKEGQNVTLSCEQNLNHDAMYWYRQDPGQGLRLIYYSQIVNDFQKGDIAEGYSVSREKKESFPLTVTSAQKNPTAFYLCANNREQYFGPGTRLTVT.

The chain uses TRBV18 and TRBJ2-6, with D perhaps matching TRBD1 or TRBD2 (5 bases each). Germline values: CDR1 KGHSH, CDR2 LQKENI. Trimming removed 2 bases at V and 2 bases at J, with 7 bases between. The CDR3 consists of 15 residues. CDR3 protein: CASSPGTAGANVLTF. CDR3 nucleotide sequence: TGTGCCAGCTCACCAGGGACCGCTGGGGCCAACGTCCTGACTTTC.

The chain carries TRBV7-9 and TRBJ1-3, with D maybe TRBD1 (5 bases). V was trimmed by 10 bases and J by 2 bases, leaving 12 bases between them. From germline, CDR1 is SEHNR and CDR2 FQNEAQ (reference sequence). The CDR3 spans 13 residues. The CDR3 DNA sequence: TGTGCCACCCAGCCGGGGCCTGGAAACACCATATATTTT. This translates into CATQPGPGNTIYF. The full variable domain, in which reference TRBV7-9 and TRBJ1-3 provide the parts outside the CDR3, is DTGVSQNPRHKITKRGQNVTFRCDPISEHNRLYWYRQTLGQGPEFLTYFQNEAQLEKSRLLSDRFSAERPKGSFSTLEIQRTEQGDSAMYLCATQPGPGNTIYFGEGSWLTVV.

The CDR3 DNA reads TGTGCCAGCAGGATGGACAGGCACCCTTTCGATGAGCAGTTCTTC. It encodes CASRMDRHPFDEQFF. The genes are TRBV6-5 and TRBJ2-1; 7 nucleotides align to TRBD1. The CDR3 length is 15 residues. After removal of 6 bases from V and 8 bases from J, the junction contained 13 bases not matched to a gene. The germline V gene encodes CDR1 MNHEY and CDR2 SVGAGI.

This clone showed up just a few times. The chain recombines TRBV5-1 with TRBJ1-1; no clear D. Germline lookup yields CDR1 SGHRS and CDR2 YFSETQ. This CDR3 contains 13 residues. Trimming left V 4 bases short and J 0 bases short, with 7 bases between. The CDR3 is CASSIGVNTEAFF. The CDR3 nucleotides read TGCGCCAGCAGCATCGGAGTGAACACTGAAGCTTTCTTT.

The gene calls are TRBV4-3 and TRBJ2-3; D remains ambiguous. Trimming stripped 4 bases from V and 6 bases from J, with 20 bases between. Germline CDR1 is LGHNA and CDR2 is YSLEER. The CDR3 runs to 16 residues. This chain's CDR3 is CASSPSAAVRMDTQYF. The CDR3 DNA sequence: TGCGCCAGCAGCCCATCGGCGGCGGTGCGCATGGATACGCAGTATTTT.

The DNA for the CDR3 is TGTGCCAGCAGCAGGACAGGGGCCCCCTCCTACGAGCAGTACGTC. Translated: CASSRTGAPSYEQYV. The chain employs TRBV5-6 and TRBJ2-7, with 9 bases identical to TRBD1. Germline V gene lookup returns CDR1 SGHDT and CDR2 YYEEEE. This CDR3 region has 15 residues. V shed 4 bases and J 0 bases; nucleotides not matched to a gene: 5.

Notes on this clone: Other DNA sequences in this specimen translate into the identical CDR3. The chain joins TRBV18 to TRBJ2-5; D gene unclear. The CDR3 runs to 12 residues. Germline assignment: CDR1 KGHSH and CDR2 LQKENI. The V and J ends lost 0 bases and 5 bases respectively, with 4 bases between them. This CDR3 is CASSPPGETQYF. CDR3 DNA: TGTGCCAGCTCACCACCGGGGGAGACCCAGTACTTC.

This sequence joins TRBV6-5 and TRBJ2-5, with 8 nucleotides matching TRBD1. This CDR3 region has 14 residues. Germline V gene data show CDR1 as MNHEY and CDR2 as SVGAGI. J gave up 5 bases and V 4 bases, and 6 bases lay outside the gene matches. CDR3 DNA sequence: TGTGCCAGCAGTTCGGGACAGGCACGGGAGACCCAGTACTTC. It translates to CASSSGQARETQYF.

This clone was seen a handful of times. V gene TRBV2 combines with J gene TRBJ2-3, with D perhaps matching TRBD1 (8 bases). This CDR3 has 15 amino acids. The V gene lost 3 bases and the J gene lost 2 bases, with 12 bases spanning the gap. CDR1 is SNHLY and CDR2 is FYNNEI in the germline V gene. The CDR3 bases are TGTGCCAGCAGTGATACAGGGGGGGACACAGATACGCAGTATTTT. Translating gives CASSDTGGDTDTQYF. Complete variable domain (other parts from reference TRBV2 and TRBJ2-3): EPEVTQTPSHQVTQMGQEVILRCVPISNHLYFYWYRQILGQKVEFLVSFYNNEISEKSEIFDDQFSVERPDGSNFTLKIRSTKLEDSAMYFCASSDTGGDTDTQYFGPGTRLTVL.

This rearrangement joins TRBV28 to TRBJ2-5, with D perhaps matching TRBD2 (5 bases). This CDR3 spans 12 amino acids. Germline loops: CDR1 MDHEN, CDR2 SYDVKM. Trimming removed 6 bases from V and 5 bases from J, with 10 bases in between. CDR3 bases: TGTGCCAGCAGGGCTACGGGGGAGACCCAGTACTTC. Residues: CASRATGETQYF.

The chain recombines TRBV6-1 with TRBJ2-7; the D is unclear. From germline, CDR1 is MNHNS and CDR2 SASEGT. The length of the CDR3 is 13 residues. V gave up 2 bases and J gave up 4 bases, with 9 bases separating them. CDR3 protein: CASSENVGYEQYV. The CDR3 DNA reads TGTGCCAGCAGTGAAAACGTAGGATACGAGCAGTACGTC.

On this clone itself: Distinct nucleotide sequences in the sample also encode this CDR3. V is TRBV7-3 and J is TRBJ1-3; D is unresolved. V dropped 5 bases and J dropped 3 bases, with 8 bases sitting between them. Germline values: CDR1 SGHTA, CDR2 FQGTGA. CDR3 length: 13 amino acids. CDR3 sequence (DNA): TGTGCCAGCAGCCGAGGGTATGGAAACACCATATATTTT. Its translation is CASSRGYGNTIYF. Full variable domain (missing parts from reference TRBV7-3 and TRBJ1-3): GAGVSQTPSNKVTEKGKYVELRCDPISGHTALYWYRQSLGQGPEFLIYFQGTGAADDSGLPNDRFFAVRPEGSVSTLKIQRTERGDSAVYLCASSRGYGNTIYFGEGSWLTVV.

This clone has more than one count but fewer than ten. The sample carries other DNA sequences with the same CDR3. V gene TRBV28 combines with J gene TRBJ1-5; TRBD1 agrees at 7 bases. V lost 2 bases, J lost 6 bases, and 1 base stayed unmatched. Germline values: CDR1 MDHEN, CDR2 SYDVKM. The CDR3 is 13 amino acids. The chain's CDR3 is CASSLKGAQPQHF. CDR3 nucleotide sequence: TGTGCCAGCAGTTTAAAGGGGGCTCAGCCCCAGCATTTT. Based on the CDR3 plus reference TRBV28 and TRBJ1-5, the full variable domain is DVKVTQSSRYLVKRTGEKVFLECVQDMDHENMFWYRQDPGLGLRLIYFSYDVKMKEKGDIPEGYSVSREKKERFSLILESASTNQTSMYLCASSLKGAQPQHFGDGTRLSIL.

This clone was counted a few times. The gene calls are TRBV2 and TRBJ2-3; no definite D call. Trimming shortened V by 4 bases and J by 1 base, and 12 bases separated the two germline ends. The CDR3 runs to 15 residues. CDR1 and CDR2 from the germline V gene are SNHLY and FYNNEI. The CDR3 is CASSVRRVRTDTQYF. CDR3 bases: TGTGCCAGCAGTGTAAGGAGAGTTCGCACAGATACGCAGTATTTT.

The rearrangement links TRBV10-3 to TRBJ1-5; the D gene is possibly TRBD1 (5 bases). The germline gives CDR1 ENHRY, CDR2 SYGVKD. The CDR3 spans 16 residues. Trimming cost V 3 bases and J 2 bases, with 14 bases left between them. The CDR3 DNA is TGTGCCATCAGTGACCCGGGGCAGGGAGGCAATCAGCCCCAGCATTTT. It yields the protein CAISDPGQGGNQPQHF.

The chain uses TRBV5-1 and TRBJ1-2; D is perhaps TRBD1 (6 bases). Trimming took 4 bases from V and 3 from J, leaving 16 bases between them. The germline CDR1 and CDR2 sequences are SGHRS and YFSETQ. This CDR3 has 15 amino acids. CDR3: CASSPGTGGHYGYTF. The CDR3 bases are TGCGCCAGCAGCCCCGGGACGGGGGGGCACTATGGCTACACCTTC.

The J gene is TRBJ1-1, the V gene TRBV6-5; TRBD1 is a possible D gene (5 bases). The CDR3 totals 12 residues. Per germline, CDR1 MNHEY and CDR2 SVGAGI. Trimming took 5 bases from V and 10 from J, leaving 14 bases between them. CDR3 sequence: CASSEAGNVAFF. The CDR3 DNA follows: TGTGCCAGCAGTGAGGCAGGGAATGTAGCTTTCTTT.

V gene TRBV28 combines with J gene TRBJ1-5; D may be TRBD1 (6 bases). This CDR3 has 17 residues. CDR1 is MDHEN and CDR2 is SYDVKM in the germline V gene. The V and J ends lost 3 bases and 2 bases respectively, with 17 bases between them. DNA of the CDR3: TGTGCCAGCAGTTTGTCGTTTGGGGGCTGGGGCAATCAGCCCCAGCATTTT. Translating it yields CASSLSFGGWGNQPQHF.